A single sample is the source of the 20 T cell receptor beta chains below, sequenced in a study of T cells in Graves' hyperthyroidism and ophthalmopathy. Amplification yielded TCR beta CDR3 regions, with RNA transcripts as the source. When the TCR CDR3 underwent first-round RT-PCR, the HTBI primer set was used. TCRdb redid the calling of the multiplex PCR reads with MiXCR, one entry per CDR3 protein. The sample has 500,000 to 600,000 distinct CDR3 sequences, approximately 16% seen once. The sequencing sample was made of blood. The receptors originated from a woman under 30 with Graves' hyperthyroidism.

This clonotype occurred a few times. The J gene is TRBJ2-5, the V gene TRBV5-1; 9 bases map to TRBD1. CDR3 size: 14 residues. J was trimmed by 4 bases and V by 4 bases; bases with no gene match: 5. The germline V gene has CDR1 SGHRS and CDR2 YFSETQ. CDR3 in DNA: TGCGCCAGCAGCGGAACAGGGGGCGTAGAGACCCAGTACTTC. It encodes CASSGTGGVETQYF.

This clonotype was seen a handful of times. V is TRBV5-6 and J is TRBJ1-5, with D possibly matching TRBD1 (5 bases). Germline V gene data show CDR1 as SGHDT and CDR2 as YYEEEE. Between the trimmed V and J ends, which lost 4 bases and 4 bases, there was a span of 21 bases. The CDR3 sequence is 17 residues long. The CDR3, as DNA: TGTGCCAGCAGCGCAACGTTCGGGGCCGGAACAAATCAGCCCCAGCATTTT. This translates into CASSATFGAGTNQPQHF.

This clonotype was counted many times. This chain uses TRBV18 with TRBJ2-3, with a possible D match to TRBD2 (5 bases). Trimming took off 2 bases at V and 5 bases at J, with 14 bases between the two ends. Germline CDR1 reads KGHSH; CDR2 reads LQKENI. This CDR3 has 15 residues. The CDR3 nucleotides are TGTGCCAGCTCACCAATCGGACTCACGGGAGATACGCAGTATTTT. Amino acid sequence: CASSPIGLTGDTQYF.

This clonotype has a handful of counts. CDR3 nucleotides: TGTGCCACCAGTGAAGTCACAGGAGGGACCGGGGAGCTGTTTTTT. It specifies CATSEVTGGTGELFF. This chain links TRBV24-1 with TRBJ2-2, with D maybe TRBD2 (6 bases). The CDR3 covers 15 residues. With 4 bases removed from V and 5 bases from J, the gap between germline ends came to 13 bases. Germline V gene sequence: CDR1 KGHDR, CDR2 SFDVKD.

This clonotype was counted ten times or more. This CDR3 is CASSRHAEAFF. DNA for the CDR3: TGTGCCAGCAGTCGACACGCGGAAGCTTTCTTT. V usage is TRBV12-3 or TRBV12-4 and J usage is TRBJ1-1; D remains ambiguous. This CDR3 has 11 residues. Trimming shortened V by 5 bases and J by 8 bases, and 9 bases separated the two germline ends.

This clonotype was counted between two and nine times. This chain joins TRBV29-1 and TRBJ2-1, with D possibly being TRBD1 or TRBD2 (5 bases each). Trimming shortened V by 1 base and J by 12 bases, and 19 bases separated the two germline ends. The CDR3 is 14 residues long. CDR1 SQVTM and CDR2 ANQGSEA come from the germline V gene. As DNA, the CDR3 is TGCAGCGTTGAAGGTCAGGGTAAGAACCGGGGGCAGTTCTTC. It specifies CSVEGQGKNRGQFF.

This clonotype has at least ten counts. V usage is TRBV6-1 and J usage is TRBJ2-7; D may be TRBD1 (6 bases). Germline CDR1 reads MNHNS; CDR2 reads SASEGT. V was shortened by 6 bases and J by 5 bases, with 14 bases between the two germline ends. The CDR3 consists of 13 residues. The CDR3 spells CASSDTGFDEQYF. The CDR3 bases are TGTGCCAGCAGCGACACAGGGTTCGACGAGCAGTACTTC.

The V call is TRBV5-6, the J call TRBJ2-1, with TRBD1 matching over 7 bases. The length of the CDR3 is 13 residues. The J segment lost 9 bases and the V segment lost 3 bases, leaving 6 bases of the junction unmatched. Germline CDR1 is SGHDT and CDR2 is YYEEEE. CDR3 residues: CASSYTGESEQFF. Written as DNA, the CDR3 is TGTGCCAGCAGCTACACAGGGGAAAGTGAGCAGTTCTTC. The full variable domain, in which reference TRBV5-6 and TRBJ2-1 provide the parts outside the CDR3, is DAGVTQSPTHLIKTRGQQVTLRCSPKSGHDTVSWYQQALGQGPQFIFQYYEEEERQRGNFPDRFSGHQFPNYSSELNVNALLLGDSALYLCASSYTGESEQFFGPGTRLTVL.

This clonotype was seen many times. CDR3 in DNA: TGTGCCAGCAGCGCGGGCAGAGATACGCAGTATTTT. Translated: CASSAGRDTQYF. The J gene is TRBJ2-3, the V gene TRBV3-1; D may be TRBD2 (5 bases). This CDR3 has 12 amino acids. Deletions cut 5 bases from V and 5 bases from J, with 8 bases between. Per the germline V gene, CDR1 is LGHDT and CDR2 is YNNKEL (reference sequence).

Only a few counts were recorded for this clonotype. V is TRBV2 and J is TRBJ2-1, with D perhaps TRBD2 (7 bases). The CDR3 extends over 14 amino acids. The germline V gene encodes CDR1 SNHLY and CDR2 FYNNEI. V shed 8 bases and J shed 10 bases, with 21 bases lying between them. The CDR3 nucleotides read TGTGCCAGCTCTCGAGGGGGGGGATTGGGCGAGCAGTTCTTC. The encoded protein is CASSRGGGLGEQFF.

A word on this clonotype: This sequence may be a read error, since a much larger clone differs from it by one base. This sequence joins TRBV18 and TRBJ2-5, with a tentative D call TRBD2 (5 bases). Germline V gene data show CDR1 as KGHSH and CDR2 as LQKENI. This CDR3 is built from 13 residues. Between the trimmed V and J ends, which lost 6 bases and 6 bases, there was a span of 14 bases. The CDR3 sequence: CASSRSREQTQYF. The CDR3 DNA is TGTGCCAGCTCTCGTTCCCGGGAACAGACCCAGTACTTC.

This clonotype was seen a handful of times. The CDR3 is CASSYTGTSGGYPTTDTQYF. The CDR3 DNA reads as TGTGCCAGCAGTTACACCGGGACTAGCGGGGGCTATCCGACCACGGATACGCAGTATTTT. The chain uses TRBV6-2 or TRBV6-3 and TRBJ2-3; 14 bases agree with TRBD2. CDR1 is MNHEY and CDR2 is SVGEGT in the germline V gene. The CDR3 has 20 amino acids. The ends lost 2 bases at V and 6 bases at J; junction bases unmatched: 16.

There are many counts of this clonotype. This rearrangement joins TRBV11-2 to TRBJ2-1, with 13 bases that match TRBD2. This CDR3 has 16 amino acids. The junction had 5 bases not matched to a gene; V was cut back by 5 bases and J by 4 bases. The germline CDR1 and CDR2 sequences are SGHAT and FQNNGV. The CDR3 region is CASSRTLAGGYNEQFF. The CDR3 region has the DNA TGTGCCAGCAGCCGCACACTAGCGGGAGGGTACAATGAGCAGTTCTTC.

On this clonotype itself: A much bigger clone sits one base away, suggesting this may be a read error. This chain joins TRBV24-1 and TRBJ2-5; D is unclear. The CDR3 has 12 residues. The V gene's germline CDR1 is KGHDR and CDR2 SFDVKD. Trimming left V 4 bases short and J 9 bases short, with 11 bases between. This CDR3 reads CATSDDSEAQYF. The CDR3 DNA is TGTGCCACCAGTGACGACTCTGAGGCCCAGTACTTC.

In this sample, this clonotype turned up a few times. This rearrangement joins TRBV15 to TRBJ1-2; TRBD1 agrees at 8 bases. Unmatched junction bases numbered 2, after V lost 0 bases and J lost 2 bases. Per the germline V gene, CDR1 is LNHNV and CDR2 is YYDKDF (reference sequence). The CDR3 length is 15 residues. The DNA of the CDR3 is TGTGCCACCAGCAGAGACAGGGGGCGCAACTATGGCTACACCTTC. Amino acid sequence: CATSRDRGRNYGYTF.

For the CDR3, the DNA is TGTGCCAGCAGTTCAGGGACAGCCCTTGGAAACACCATATATTTT. As protein: CASSSGTALGNTIYF. The V and J genes are TRBV28 and TRBJ1-3, with TRBD1 identical over 7 bases. Germline trimming cut 4 bases from V and 3 bases from J; bases unmatched to any gene: 6. The CDR3 extends over 15 amino acids. The V gene's germline CDR1 is MDHEN and CDR2 SYDVKM.

This clonotype showed up many times. The rearrangement links TRBV7-8 to TRBJ1-6, with D unclear. Deletions cut 5 bases from V and 9 bases from J, with 20 bases between. This CDR3 has 16 residues. Germline CDR1 reads SGHVS; CDR2 reads FQNEAQ. The DNA of the CDR3 is TGTGCCAGCAGCCCGGGCTCATCCCCAGCTATTTCACCCCTCCACTTT. It is translated as CASSPGSSPAISPLHF.

The chain uses TRBV19 and TRBJ1-2; D possibly corresponds to TRBD1 (5 bases). CDR3 length: 16 amino acids. From germline, CDR1 is LNHDA and CDR2 SQIVND (reference sequence). V was shortened by 2 bases and J by 4 bases, with 17 bases between the two germline ends. Here the CDR3 DNA reads TGTGCCAGTAGTATATCGGGACTCATTTTGGGCTATGGCTACACCTTC. Its translation: CASSISGLILGYGYTF. The whole variable domain, remainder taken from reference TRBV19 and TRBJ1-2, is DGGITQSPKYLFRKEGQNVTLSCEQNLNHDAMYWYRQDPGQGLRLIYYSQIVNDFQKGDIAEGYSVSREKKESFPLTVTSAQKNPTAFYLCASSISGLILGYGYTFGSGTRLTVV.

V is TRBV11-2 and J is TRBJ2-7, with TRBD1 matching 9 bases. The CDR3 covers 16 residues. The germline V gene encodes CDR1 SGHAT and CDR2 FQNNGV. The ends lost 7 bases at V and 6 bases at J; junction bases unmatched: 16. This CDR3 reads CASNSYPGQGSREQYF. The CDR3 nucleotides are TGTGCCAGCAACTCGTATCCGGGACAGGGATCGCGCGAGCAGTACTTC. Together with reference TRBV11-2 and TRBJ2-7, the CDR3 gives the full variable domain: EAGVAQSPRYKIIEKRQSVAFWCNPISGHATLYWYQQILGQGPKLLIQFQNNGVVDDSQLPKDRFSAERLKGVDSTLKIQPAKLEDSAVYLCASNSYPGQGSREQYFGPGTRLTVT.

In its sample, this clonotype was seen a few times. V is TRBV24-1 and J is TRBJ2-7; D gene ambiguous. Germline CDR1 reads KGHDR; CDR2 reads SFDVKD. Trimming removed 6 bases from V and 2 bases from J, with 13 bases in between. The CDR3 length is 14 residues. In nucleotides, the CDR3 is TGTGCCACCAGTAGCCCCGGCCTCCCCTACGAGCAGTACTTC. Encoded protein: CATSSPGLPYEQYF.